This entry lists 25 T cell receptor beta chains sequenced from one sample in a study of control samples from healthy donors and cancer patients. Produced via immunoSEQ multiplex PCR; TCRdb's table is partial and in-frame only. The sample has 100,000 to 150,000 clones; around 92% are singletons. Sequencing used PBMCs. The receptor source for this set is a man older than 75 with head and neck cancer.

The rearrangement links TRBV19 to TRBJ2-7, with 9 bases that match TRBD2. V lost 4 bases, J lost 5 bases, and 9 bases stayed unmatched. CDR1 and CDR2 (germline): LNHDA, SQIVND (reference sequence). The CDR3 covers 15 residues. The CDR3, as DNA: TGTGCCAGTAGTAGAATTAGCGGGAGAGGCGACGAGCAGTACTTC. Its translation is CASSRISGRGDEQYF.

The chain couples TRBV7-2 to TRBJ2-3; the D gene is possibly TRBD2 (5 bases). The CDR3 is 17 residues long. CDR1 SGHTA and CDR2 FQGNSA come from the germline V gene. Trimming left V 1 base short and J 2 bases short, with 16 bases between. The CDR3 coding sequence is TGTGCCAGCAGCTTAGATGGCCGGACTCGGGACACAGATACGCAGTATTTT. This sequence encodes CASSLDGRTRDTDTQYF.

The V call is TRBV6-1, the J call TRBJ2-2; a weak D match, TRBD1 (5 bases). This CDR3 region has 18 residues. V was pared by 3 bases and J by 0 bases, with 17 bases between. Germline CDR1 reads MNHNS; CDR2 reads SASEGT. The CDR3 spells CASSDKTATRSNTGELFF. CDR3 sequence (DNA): TGTGCCAGCAGTGATAAGACAGCCACACGATCGAACACCGGGGAGCTGTTTTTT.

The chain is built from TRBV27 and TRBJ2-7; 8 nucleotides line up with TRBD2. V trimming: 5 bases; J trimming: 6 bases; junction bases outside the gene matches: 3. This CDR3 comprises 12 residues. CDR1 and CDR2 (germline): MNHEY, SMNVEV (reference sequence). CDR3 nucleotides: TGTGCCAGCAGTCCGCGGGGGGCCGAGCAGTACTTC. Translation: CASSPRGAEQYF.

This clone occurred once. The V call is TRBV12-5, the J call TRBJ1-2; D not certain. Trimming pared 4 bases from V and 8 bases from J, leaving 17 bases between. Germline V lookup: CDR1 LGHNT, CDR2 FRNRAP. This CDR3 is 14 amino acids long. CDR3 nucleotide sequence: TGTGCTAGTGGTTCGGAGACGACCTTTCGAGGCTACACCTTC. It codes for CASGSETTFRGYTF.

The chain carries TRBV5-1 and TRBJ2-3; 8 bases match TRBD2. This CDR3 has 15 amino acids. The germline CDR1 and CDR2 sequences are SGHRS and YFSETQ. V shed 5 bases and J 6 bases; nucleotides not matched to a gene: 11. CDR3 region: CASRAGDGRGDTQYF. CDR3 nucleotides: TGCGCCAGCAGGGCCGGGGACGGGAGGGGTGATACGCAGTATTTT.

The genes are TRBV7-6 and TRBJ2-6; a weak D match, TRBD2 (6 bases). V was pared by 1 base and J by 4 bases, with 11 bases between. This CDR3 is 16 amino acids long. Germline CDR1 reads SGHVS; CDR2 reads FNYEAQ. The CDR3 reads CASSLGGLSGANVLTF. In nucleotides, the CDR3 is TGTGCCAGCAGCTTAGGGGGACTTAGCGGGGCCAACGTCCTGACTTTC.

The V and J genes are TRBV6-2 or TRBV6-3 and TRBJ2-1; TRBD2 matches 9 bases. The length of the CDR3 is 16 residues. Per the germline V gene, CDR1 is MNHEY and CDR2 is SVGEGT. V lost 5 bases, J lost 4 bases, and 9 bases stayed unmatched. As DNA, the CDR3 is TGTGCCAGCAGTCCCGTCGGAGCGGGAGGTTACAATGAGCAGTTCTTC. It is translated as CASSPVGAGGYNEQFF.

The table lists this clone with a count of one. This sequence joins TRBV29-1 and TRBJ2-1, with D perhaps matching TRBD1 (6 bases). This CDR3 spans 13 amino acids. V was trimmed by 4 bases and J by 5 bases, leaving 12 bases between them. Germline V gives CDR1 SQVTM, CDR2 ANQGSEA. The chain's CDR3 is CSVGTGINNEQFF. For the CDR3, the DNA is TGCAGCGTTGGAACAGGGATAAACAATGAGCAGTTCTTC.

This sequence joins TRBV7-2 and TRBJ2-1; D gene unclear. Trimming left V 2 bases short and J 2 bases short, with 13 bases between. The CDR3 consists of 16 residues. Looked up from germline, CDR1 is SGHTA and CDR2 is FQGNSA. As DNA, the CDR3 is TGTGCCAGCAGCTTACGAGTCGGCCCTCCCTACAATGAGCAGTTCTTC. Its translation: CASSLRVGPPYNEQFF.

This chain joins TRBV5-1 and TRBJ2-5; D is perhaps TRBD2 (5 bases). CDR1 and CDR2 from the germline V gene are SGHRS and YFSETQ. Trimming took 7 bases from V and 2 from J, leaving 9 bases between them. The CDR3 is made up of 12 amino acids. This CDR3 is CASQRDQETQYF. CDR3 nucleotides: TGCGCCAGCCAGAGGGATCAAGAGACCCAGTACTTC.

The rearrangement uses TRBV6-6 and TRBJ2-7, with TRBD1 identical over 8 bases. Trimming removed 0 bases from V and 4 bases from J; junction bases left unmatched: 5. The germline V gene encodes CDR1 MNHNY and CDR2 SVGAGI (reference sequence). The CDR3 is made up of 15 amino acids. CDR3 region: CASSYSSGQGYEQYF. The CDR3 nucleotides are TGTGCCAGCAGTTACTCGAGCGGACAGGGTTACGAGCAGTACTTC.

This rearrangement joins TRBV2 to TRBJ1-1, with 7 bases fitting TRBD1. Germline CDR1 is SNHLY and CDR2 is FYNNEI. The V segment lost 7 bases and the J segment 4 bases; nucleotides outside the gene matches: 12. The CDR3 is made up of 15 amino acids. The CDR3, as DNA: TGTGCCAGCACCCTAGGAGGGGGCCGATTCACTGAAGCTTTCTTT. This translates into CASTLGGGRFTEAFF.

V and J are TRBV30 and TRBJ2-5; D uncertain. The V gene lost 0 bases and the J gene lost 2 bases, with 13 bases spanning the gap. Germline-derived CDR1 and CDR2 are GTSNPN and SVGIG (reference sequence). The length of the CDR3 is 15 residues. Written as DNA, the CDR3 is TGTGCCTGGAGTGTCGGACGACTGGCACAAGAGACCCAGTACTTC. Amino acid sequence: CAWSVGRLAQETQYF.

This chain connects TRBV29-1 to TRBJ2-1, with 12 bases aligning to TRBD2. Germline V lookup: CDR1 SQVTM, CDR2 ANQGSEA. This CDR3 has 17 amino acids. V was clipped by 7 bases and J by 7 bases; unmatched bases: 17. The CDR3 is CSAREVATSGGRNEQFF. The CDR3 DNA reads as TGCAGCGCCCGAGAGGTGGCGACTAGCGGGGGAAGGAATGAGCAGTTCTTC.

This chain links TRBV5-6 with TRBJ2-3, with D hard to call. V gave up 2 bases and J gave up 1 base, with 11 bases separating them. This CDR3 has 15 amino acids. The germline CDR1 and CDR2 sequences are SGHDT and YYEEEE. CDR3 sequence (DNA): TGTGCCAGCAGCTTTAACTACAGACGCACAGATACGCAGTATTTT. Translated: CASSFNYRRTDTQYF. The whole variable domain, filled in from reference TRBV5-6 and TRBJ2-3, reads DAGVTQSPTHLIKTRGQQVTLRCSPKSGHDTVSWYQQALGQGPQFIFQYYEEEERQRGNFPDRFSGHQFPNYSSELNVNALLLGDSALYLCASSFNYRRTDTQYFGPGTRLTVL.

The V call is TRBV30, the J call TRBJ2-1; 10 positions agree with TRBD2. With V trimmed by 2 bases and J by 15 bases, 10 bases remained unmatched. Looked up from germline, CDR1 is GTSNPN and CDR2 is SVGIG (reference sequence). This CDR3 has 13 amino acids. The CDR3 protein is CAWSRERGGPWFF. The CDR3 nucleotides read TGTGCCTGGAGTCGGGAGCGGGGGGGCCCTTGGTTCTTC.

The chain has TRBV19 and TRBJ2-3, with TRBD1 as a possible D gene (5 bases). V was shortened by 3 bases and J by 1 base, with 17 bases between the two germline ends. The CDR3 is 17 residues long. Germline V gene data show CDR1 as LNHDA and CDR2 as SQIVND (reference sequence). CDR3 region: CASSIGAASFGTDTQYF. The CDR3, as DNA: TGTGCCAGTAGTATTGGGGCCGCTTCGTTCGGCACAGATACGCAGTATTTT. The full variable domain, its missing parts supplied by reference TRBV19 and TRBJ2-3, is DGGITQSPKYLFRKEGQNVTLSCEQNLNHDAMYWYRQDPGQGLRLIYYSQIVNDFQKGDIAEGYSVSREKKESFPLTVTSAQKNPTAFYLCASSIGAASFGTDTQYFGPGTRLTVL.

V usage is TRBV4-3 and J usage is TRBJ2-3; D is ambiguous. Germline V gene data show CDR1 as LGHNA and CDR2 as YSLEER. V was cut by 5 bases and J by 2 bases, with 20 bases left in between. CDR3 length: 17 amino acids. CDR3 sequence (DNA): TGCGCCAGCAGCGAAAGTACAGAGTTCCCTCTCACAGATACGCAGTATTTT. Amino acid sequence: CASSESTEFPLTDTQYF.

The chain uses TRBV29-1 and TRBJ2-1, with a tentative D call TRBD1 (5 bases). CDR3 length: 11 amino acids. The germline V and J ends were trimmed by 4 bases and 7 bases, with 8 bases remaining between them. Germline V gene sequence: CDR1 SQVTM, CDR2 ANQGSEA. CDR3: CSVGSGNEQFF. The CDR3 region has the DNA TGCAGCGTTGGATCAGGGAATGAGCAGTTCTTC.

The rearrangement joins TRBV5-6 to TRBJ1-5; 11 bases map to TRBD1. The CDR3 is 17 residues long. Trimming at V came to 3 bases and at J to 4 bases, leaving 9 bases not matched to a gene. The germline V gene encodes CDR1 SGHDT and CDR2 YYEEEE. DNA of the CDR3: TGTGCCAGCAGCTCCCGGACAGGGGGCCTCTCAAATCAGCCCCAGCATTTT. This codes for CASSSRTGGLSNQPQHF.

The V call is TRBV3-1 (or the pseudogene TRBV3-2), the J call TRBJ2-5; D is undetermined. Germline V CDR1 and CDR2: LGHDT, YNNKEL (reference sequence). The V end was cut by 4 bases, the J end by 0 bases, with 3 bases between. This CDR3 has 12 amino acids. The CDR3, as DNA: TGTGCCAGCAGCCTGAACCAAGAGACCCAGTACTTC. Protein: CASSLNQETQYF.

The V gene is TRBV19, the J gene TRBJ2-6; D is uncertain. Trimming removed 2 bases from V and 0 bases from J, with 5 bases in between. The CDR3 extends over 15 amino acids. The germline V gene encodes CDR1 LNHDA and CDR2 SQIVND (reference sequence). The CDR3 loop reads CASSILLSGANVLTF. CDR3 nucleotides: TGTGCCAGTAGTATACTCCTCTCTGGGGCCAACGTCCTGACTTTC.

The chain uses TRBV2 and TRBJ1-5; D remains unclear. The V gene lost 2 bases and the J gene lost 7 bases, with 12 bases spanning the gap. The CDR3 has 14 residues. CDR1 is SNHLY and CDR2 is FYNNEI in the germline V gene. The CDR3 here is CASSELSGVQPQHF. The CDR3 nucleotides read TGTGCCAGCAGTGAATTATCAGGAGTACAGCCCCAGCATTTT.

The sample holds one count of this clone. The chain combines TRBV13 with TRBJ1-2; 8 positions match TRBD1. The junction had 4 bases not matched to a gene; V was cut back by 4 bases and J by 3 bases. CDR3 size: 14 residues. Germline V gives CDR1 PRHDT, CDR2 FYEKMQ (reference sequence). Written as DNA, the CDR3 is TGTGCCAGCAGCTCCAAGACAGGGGACTATGGCTACACCTTC. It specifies CASSSKTGDYGYTF.